The T cell receptor (beta chain) under discussion was sequenced for a study of shared clonotypes between healthy human individuals (dated by TCRdb to 2019 to 2021). Some background on the complete study: The cohort included three men and a couple of women between 18 and 49 years of age. For each donor, three plates each were used for CD4 naive and CD4 memory, two plates were used for CD8 naive, and one plate was used for CD8 memory. To estimate repertoire size and how much clonotypes are shared between individuals, the study performed deep sequencing of blood TCR repertoires from five healthy adults. To increase sequencing depth and limit assay-specific biases, different laboratories used diverse techniques to prepare libraries and sequence TCR repertoires. Per donor, leukapheresis produced somewhere between about 0.85 and 9.5 billion PBMCs. Broader findings and caveats from the paper: Because the study included only a small number of donors, the genetic and exposure-history diversity represented was limited. Across four donors, roughly 5.4% of naive CD4, around 3.3% of naive CD8, roughly 2.3% of memory CD4, and approximately 0.4% of memory CD8 clonotypes were shared. Larger estimated clonotype richness was generally found for naive subsets than for memory subsets. Rarefaction of sorted-subset datasets indicated incomplete sequencing despite the large sequencing depth. Only blood was sampled, and tissue TCR repertoires likely differ from those in blood. Based on pairwise subsampling, the degree of clonotype sharing among donors was expected to be affected by sequencing depth. Compared with non-shared clonotypes, the clonotypes found in all four sorted-subset donors had higher generation probabilities.

Using the deep immunoSEQ assay, multiplex PCR amplified TCR CDR3 regions from genomic DNA. Extracted genomic DNA from each cell subset was distributed evenly across all wells of several immunoSEQ 96-well plates, and each plate was treated as a replicate. For sorted subsets, each replicate PCR was loaded with around 200 ng genomic DNA, equivalent to approximately 33,000 T cell genomes. Purified libraries were quantified with a Qubit 3.0 fluorometer, sized on a Bioanalyzer 2100, and re-quantified with the KAPA Library Quantification kit. Each immunoSEQ 96-well plate was sequenced on its own single-read 150-cycle Illumina NextSeq 550 flow cell. The original methods were these. The immunoSEQ output contained only junctional sequences without quality scores, so filtering could not match that applied to full-length reads. Sequences were annotated with PyIR, a Python wrapper for IgBLAST v1.9, and V/J genes and CDR3 were assigned using IMGT germline references. Any read was removed if the V/J assignment was weak (E-value above 1e-6), the CDR3 was missing, or the read contained stop codons, out-of-frame junctions, or ambiguous translated residues. V3J clonotypes were defined by identical inferred V gene, J gene, and CDR3 amino acid sequence. Percentage overlap between repertoires was computed as shared unique clonotypes divided by the size of the smaller repertoire. Repertoire richness was assessed with RTK rarefaction, the Chao1 estimator, and Recon v2.1 estimates of unobserved clonotypes. For all TCRbeta clonotypes obtained by the gDNA method from a few donors, generation probabilities were computed with OLGA. Here the immuneACCESS table is served through TCRdb, limited to in-frame sequences with V and J called. Missing clones are a known gap in these copies; in checked studies unresolved V genes cover under half, and the rest lacks a known reason. The DNA was the basis for D and trimming; V, J and clone size are from that table. Present in this sample are about 1 million clones, roughly 70% of which were seen just once. Of the sample, approximately 1.5% is held by the ten largest clones.

About this clone itself: Its antigen is not yet known. No much larger clone is present one base from it, and per-base qualities are unavailable.

Compared with germline, V lacks 3 bases and J lacks 3 bases; bases without a gene match: 14. As encoded in the germline V gene, CDR1 is KGHSH while CDR2 is LQKENI. There are 17 amino acids in the CDR3, from cysteine to phenylalanine inclusive. CDR3 DNA is the only sequence kept; it has 51 bases, read in frame from the first base. The donors were healthy, HIV-negative adults with no recently reported acute infections or vaccinations. All donors were Caucasian adults living in Nashville, Tennessee, USA. Magnetic negative selection was used to enrich CD4+ T cells, after which naive cells were positively selected on CD45RA and the negative fraction became the memory subset. Blood was obtained by leukapheresis, after which PBMCs were separated by Ficoll-Histopaque density gradient centrifugation and cryopreserved in liquid nitrogen vapor phase. Purity and quantity of every magnetically sorted T cell population were checked by analytical flow cytometry. Genomic DNA was isolated from each sorted fraction and quantified by UV absorbance on a Nanodrop 2000c.

This TCR was recovered from a man aged 18 to 30 in good health. The sequenced sample was memory CD4+ T cells sorted from blood. The cell subset or site label corresponds to: CD45RA-negative fraction. The chain couples TRBV18 to TRBJ2-7, with 7 bases aligning to TRBD1. The bases are TGTGCCAGCTCACCGAGTGCCTCAGGGGGTAATTACTACGAGCAGTACTTC. Its protein is CASSPSASGGNYYEQYF.